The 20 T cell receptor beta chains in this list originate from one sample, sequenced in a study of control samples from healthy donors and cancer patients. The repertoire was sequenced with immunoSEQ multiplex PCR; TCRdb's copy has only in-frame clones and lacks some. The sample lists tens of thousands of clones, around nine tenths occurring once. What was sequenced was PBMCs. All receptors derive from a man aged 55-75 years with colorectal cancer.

DNA for the CDR3: TGTGCCAGCAGCTTCCAGACTAGCGGGGGCGGGAATGAGCAGTTCTTC. This gives the protein CASSFQTSGGGNEQFF. This rearrangement joins TRBV7-8 to TRBJ2-1, with TRBD2 identical over 12 bases. This CDR3 is 16 amino acids long. Trimming took 3 bases from V and 7 from J; bases not matched to a gene: 7. The germline V gene has CDR1 SGHVS and CDR2 FQNEAQ.

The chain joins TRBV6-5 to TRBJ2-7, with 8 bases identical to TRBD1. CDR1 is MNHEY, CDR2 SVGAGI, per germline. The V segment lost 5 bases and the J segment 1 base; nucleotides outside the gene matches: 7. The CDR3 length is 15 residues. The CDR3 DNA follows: TGTGCCAGCAGTATAGGGACAGGTTATTCCTACGAGCAGTACTTC. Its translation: CASSIGTGYSYEQYF.

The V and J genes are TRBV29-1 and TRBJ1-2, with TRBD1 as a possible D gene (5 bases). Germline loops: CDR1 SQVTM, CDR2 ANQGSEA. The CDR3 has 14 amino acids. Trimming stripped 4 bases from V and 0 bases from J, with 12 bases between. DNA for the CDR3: TGCAGCGTTGGGGCGACAGCCCCTAACTATGGCTACACCTTC. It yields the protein CSVGATAPNYGYTF.

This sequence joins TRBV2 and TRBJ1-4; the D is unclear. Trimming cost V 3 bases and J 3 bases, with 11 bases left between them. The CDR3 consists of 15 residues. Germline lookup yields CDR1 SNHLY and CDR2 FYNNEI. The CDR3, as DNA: TGTGCCAGCAGTGAGGGAGGGATTCCTAATGAAAAACTGTTTTTT. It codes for CASSEGGIPNEKLFF.

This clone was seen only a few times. The CDR3 DNA is TGTGCCAGCAGCGTAGCGGGGGCCCTCTACAATGAGCAGTTCTTC. It is translated as CASSVAGALYNEQFF. The J gene is TRBJ2-1, the V gene TRBV9, with D perhaps TRBD1 or TRBD2 (6 bases each). V lost 0 bases and J lost 3, with 10 bases in between. This CDR3 spans 15 amino acids. CDR1 is SGDLS, CDR2 YYNGEE, per germline.

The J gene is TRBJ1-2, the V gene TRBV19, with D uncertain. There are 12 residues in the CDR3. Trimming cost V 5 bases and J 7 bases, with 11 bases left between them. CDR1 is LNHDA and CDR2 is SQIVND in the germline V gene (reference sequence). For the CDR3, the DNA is TGTGCCAGTAGTCGGGAGGGTGGTGGCTACACCTTC. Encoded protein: CASSREGGGYTF. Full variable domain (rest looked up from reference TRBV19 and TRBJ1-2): DGGITQSPKYLFRKEGQNVTLSCEQNLNHDAMYWYRQDPGQGLRLIYYSQIVNDFQKGDIAEGYSVSREKKESFPLTVTSAQKNPTAFYLCASSREGGGYTFGSGTRLTVV.

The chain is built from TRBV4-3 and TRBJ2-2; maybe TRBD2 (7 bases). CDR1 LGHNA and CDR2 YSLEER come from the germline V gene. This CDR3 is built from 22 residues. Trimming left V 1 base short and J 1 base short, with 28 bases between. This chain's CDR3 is CASSQGIKWRETGKLNTGELFF. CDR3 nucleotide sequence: TGCGCCAGCAGCCAAGGGATTAAGTGGCGGGAGACAGGAAAATTGAACACCGGGGAGCTGTTTTTT.

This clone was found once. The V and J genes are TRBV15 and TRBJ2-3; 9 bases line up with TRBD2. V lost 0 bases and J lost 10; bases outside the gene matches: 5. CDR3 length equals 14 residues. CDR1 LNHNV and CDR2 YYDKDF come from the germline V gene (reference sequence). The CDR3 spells CATSRDLASGAQYF. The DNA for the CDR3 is TGTGCCACCAGCAGAGATTTGGCTAGCGGGGCGCAGTATTTT.

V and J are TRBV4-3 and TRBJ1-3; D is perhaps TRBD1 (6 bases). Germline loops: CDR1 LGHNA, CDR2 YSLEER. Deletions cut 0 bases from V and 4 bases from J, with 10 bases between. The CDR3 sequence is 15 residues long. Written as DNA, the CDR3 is TGCGCCAGCAGCCAAGAGGGACACCGCGGAAACACCATATATTTT. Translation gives CASSQEGHRGNTIYF.

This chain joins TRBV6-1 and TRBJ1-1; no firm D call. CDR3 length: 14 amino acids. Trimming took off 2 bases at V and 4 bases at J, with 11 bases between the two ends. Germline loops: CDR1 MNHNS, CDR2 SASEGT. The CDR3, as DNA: TGTGCCAGCAGTGAACGGCTGACCGGCACTGAAGCTTTCTTT. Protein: CASSERLTGTEAFF.

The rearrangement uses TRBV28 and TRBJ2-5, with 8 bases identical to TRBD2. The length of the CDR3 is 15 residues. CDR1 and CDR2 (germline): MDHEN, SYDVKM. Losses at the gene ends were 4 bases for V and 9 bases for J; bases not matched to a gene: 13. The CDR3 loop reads CASSYPGGRLGAQYF. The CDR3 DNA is TGTGCCAGCAGTTATCCGGGGGGGCGGCTGGGGGCCCAGTACTTC.

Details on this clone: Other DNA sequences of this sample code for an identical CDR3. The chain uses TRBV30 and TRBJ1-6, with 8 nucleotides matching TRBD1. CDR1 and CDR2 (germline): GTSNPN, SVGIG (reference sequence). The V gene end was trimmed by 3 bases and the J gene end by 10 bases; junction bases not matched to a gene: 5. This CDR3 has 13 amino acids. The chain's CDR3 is CAWSGQGGSPLHF. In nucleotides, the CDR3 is TGTGCCTGGAGCGGACAGGGTGGATCACCCCTCCACTTT.

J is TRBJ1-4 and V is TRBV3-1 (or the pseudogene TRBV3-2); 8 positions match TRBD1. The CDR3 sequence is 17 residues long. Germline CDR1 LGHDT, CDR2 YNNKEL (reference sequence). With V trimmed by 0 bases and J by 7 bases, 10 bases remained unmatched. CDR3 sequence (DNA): TGTGCCAGCAGCCAAGATACGGCGGGACAGGTTCTTGAAAAACTGTTTTTT. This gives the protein CASSQDTAGQVLEKLFF.

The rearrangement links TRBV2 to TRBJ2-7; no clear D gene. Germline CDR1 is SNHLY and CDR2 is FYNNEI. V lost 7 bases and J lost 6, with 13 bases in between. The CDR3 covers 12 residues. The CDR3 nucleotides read TGTGCCAGCAATCGCAACTACGGCGAGCAGTACTTC. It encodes CASNRNYGEQYF.

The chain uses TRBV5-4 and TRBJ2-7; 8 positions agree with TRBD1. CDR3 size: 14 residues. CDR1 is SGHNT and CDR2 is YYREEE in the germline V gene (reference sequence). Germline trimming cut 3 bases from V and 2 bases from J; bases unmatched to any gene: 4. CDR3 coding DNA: TGTGCCAGCAGCTCCGGGACAGGCGCCTACGAGCAGTACTTC. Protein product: CASSSGTGAYEQYF.

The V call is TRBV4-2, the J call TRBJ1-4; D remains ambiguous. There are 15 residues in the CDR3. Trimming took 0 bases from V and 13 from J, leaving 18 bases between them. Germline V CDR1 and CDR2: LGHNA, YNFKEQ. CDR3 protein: CASSQEGSGARVLFF. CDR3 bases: TGTGCCAGCAGCCAAGAAGGAAGTGGTGCCCGGGTACTGTTTTTT.

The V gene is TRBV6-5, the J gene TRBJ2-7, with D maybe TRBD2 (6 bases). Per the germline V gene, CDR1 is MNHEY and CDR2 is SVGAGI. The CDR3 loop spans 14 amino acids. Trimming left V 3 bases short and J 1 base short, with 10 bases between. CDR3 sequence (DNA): TGTGCCAGCAGTTATGAGGAGGGGTCCTACGAGCAGTACTTC. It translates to CASSYEEGSYEQYF.

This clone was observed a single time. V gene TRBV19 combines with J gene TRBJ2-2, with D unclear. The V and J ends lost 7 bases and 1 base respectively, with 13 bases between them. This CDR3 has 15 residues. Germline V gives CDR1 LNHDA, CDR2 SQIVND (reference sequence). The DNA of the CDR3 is TGTGCCAGTATTTTTTCGACTGGGAACACCGGGGAGCTGTTTTTT. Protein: CASIFSTGNTGELFF.

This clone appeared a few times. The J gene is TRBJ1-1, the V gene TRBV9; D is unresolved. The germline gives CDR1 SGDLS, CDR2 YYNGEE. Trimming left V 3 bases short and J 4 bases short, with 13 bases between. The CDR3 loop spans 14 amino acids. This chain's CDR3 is CASSARAMGTEAFF. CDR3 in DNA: TGTGCCAGCAGCGCCCGGGCGATGGGCACTGAAGCTTTCTTT.

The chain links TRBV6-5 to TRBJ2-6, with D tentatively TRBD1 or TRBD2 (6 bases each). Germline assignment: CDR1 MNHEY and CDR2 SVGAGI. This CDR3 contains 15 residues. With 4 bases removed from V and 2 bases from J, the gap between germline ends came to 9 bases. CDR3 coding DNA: TGTGCCAGCAGTTCTAGGGGGGCTGGGGCCAACGTCCTGACTTTC. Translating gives CASSSRGAGANVLTF.